The next 16 T cell receptor beta chains were all read from a single sample in a study of Graves' ophthalmopathy and Graves' hyperthyroidism. Amplification targeted the TCR beta CDR3 regions, with RNA transcripts as the source material. First-round RT-PCR used HTBI primers; second-round multiplex PCR followed. TCRdb recomputed calls from the multiplex PCR reads with MiXCR, one row per CDR3 protein. The repertoire includes 300,000 to 350,000 distinct CDR3 sequences, roughly 15% of them detected once, and over 9% sits in the top ten. Sequenced material: peripheral blood. These receptors were obtained from an adult man with Graves' ophthalmopathy.

This clonotype was counted at least ten times. The rearrangement uses TRBV10-3 and TRBJ1-2, with 7 bases aligning to TRBD1. This CDR3 is 15 amino acids long. The germline V gene encodes CDR1 ENHRY and CDR2 SYGVKD. Trimming removed 6 bases from V and 8 bases from J; junction bases left unmatched: 15. CDR3 in amino acids: CAISVRTGDGGGYTF. In DNA form, the CDR3 reads TGTGCCATCAGCGTCAGGACAGGCGATGGAGGCGGCTACACCTTC.

This clonotype has a count of ten or more. The genes are TRBV4-1 and TRBJ2-7; D ambiguous. Germline CDR1 is MGHRA and CDR2 is YSYEKL. Trimming took off 2 bases at V and 3 bases at J, with 14 bases between the two ends. The CDR3 has 15 residues. The CDR3 nucleotides read TGCGCCAGCAGCCAAACCCCGGGCTTAGTCTACGAGCAGTACTTC. Its translation: CASSQTPGLVYEQYF.

The J gene is TRBJ2-7, the V gene TRBV28, with D maybe TRBD1 (6 bases). V was trimmed by 7 bases and J by 0 bases, leaving 22 bases between them. CDR1 is MDHEN and CDR2 is SYDVKM in the germline V gene. The length of the CDR3 is 17 residues. For the CDR3, the DNA is TGTGCCAGCACCTCCCTAAGGGGGTTCCAAAGCTCCTACGAGCAGTACTTC. Residues: CASTSLRGFQSSYEQYF.

The sample holds many counts of this clonotype. The chain carries TRBV5-1 and TRBJ2-7, with 7 bases aligning to TRBD1. The J segment lost 3 bases and the V segment lost 4 bases, leaving 7 bases of the junction unmatched. The CDR3 spans 14 residues. Germline CDR1 reads SGHRS; CDR2 reads YFSETQ. The CDR3 is CASSPTGANYEQYF. The CDR3 nucleotides read TGCGCCAGCAGCCCCACAGGGGCGAACTACGAGCAGTACTTC.

This clonotype has a count of ten or more. As DNA, the CDR3 is TGTGCCTGGAACGACAGGGGAGAGACCCAGTACTTC. It is translated as CAWNDRGETQYF. The rearrangement links TRBV30 to TRBJ2-5; 8 bases match TRBD1. Germline V gene lookup returns CDR1 GTSNPN and CDR2 SVGIG (reference sequence). V shed 4 bases and J 4 bases; nucleotides not matched to a gene: 2. This CDR3 has 12 amino acids. The variable domain in full, completed from reference TRBV30 and TRBJ2-5, reads SQTIHQWPATLVQPVGSPLSLECTVEGTSNPNLYWYRQAAGRGLQLLFYSVGIGQISSEVPQNLSASRPQDRQFILSSKKLLLSDSGFYLCAWNDRGETQYFGPGTRLLVL.

The V call is TRBV6-4, the J call TRBJ2-7; 14 bases are a match to TRBD2. Germline values: CDR1 MRHNA, CDR2 SNTAGT. This CDR3 is built from 15 residues. V lost 7 bases and J lost 4; bases outside the gene matches: 6. The CDR3 DNA reads TGTGCCAGCAACGGGACTAGCGGGAGAGATTACGAGCAGTACTTC. It specifies CASNGTSGRDYEQYF.

This clonotype has ten or more counts. V is TRBV11-2 and J is TRBJ2-7, with D perhaps assigned TRBD1 or TRBD2 (5 bases each). The CDR3 length is 13 residues. V lost 5 bases to trimming and J lost 5 bases, with 13 bases between them. CDR1 is SGHAT, CDR2 FQNNGV, per germline. The CDR3 DNA sequence: TGTGCCAGCAGCACCCATGGGACCGACGAGCAGTACTTC. Amino acids: CASSTHGTDEQYF.

This clonotype was detected ten times or more. The gene calls are TRBV4-1 and TRBJ2-7; 7 bases fit TRBD1. From germline, CDR1 is MGHRA and CDR2 YSYEKL. The CDR3 contains 16 residues. The junction had 9 bases not matched to a gene; V was cut back by 0 bases and J by 4 bases. The CDR3 protein is CASSQDPTGTAYEQYF. Here the CDR3 DNA reads TGCGCCAGCAGCCAAGATCCCACCGGGACAGCATACGAGCAGTACTTC.

This sequence joins TRBV7-2 and TRBJ1-6, with D possibly matching TRBD1 (6 bases). Trimming took 1 base from V and 9 from J, leaving 13 bases between them. CDR1 is SGHTA, CDR2 FQGNSA, per germline. This CDR3 contains 15 residues. CDR3 amino acids: CASSLDPGASSPLHF. CDR3 coding DNA: TGTGCCAGCAGCTTAGATCCGGGGGCGAGTTCACCCCTCCACTTT.

In this sample, this clonotype turned up many times. CDR3 amino acids: CASSSWTGEGVGEAFF. The CDR3 DNA sequence: TGCGCCAGCAGCTCCTGGACAGGGGAGGGGGTTGGGGAAGCTTTCTTT. The V gene is TRBV5-1, the J gene TRBJ1-1; 9 nucleotides match TRBD1. The CDR3 is made up of 16 amino acids. Germline CDR1 is SGHRS and CDR2 is YFSETQ. V gave up 3 bases and J gave up 8 bases; unmatched junction bases: 14.

In this sample, this clonotype turned up many times. The chain has TRBV6-5 and TRBJ2-7; TRBD1 is a possible D gene (6 bases). In germline, CDR1 is MNHEY, CDR2 SVGAGI. CDR3 size: 16 residues. Trimming shortened V by 0 bases and J by 0 bases, and 12 bases separated the two germline ends. CDR3 in DNA: TGTGCCAGCAGTTACTCGGACAGTCCCTTCTCCTACGAGCAGTACTTC. As protein: CASSYSDSPFSYEQYF.

This clonotype was counted at least ten times. The chain is built from TRBV6-1 and TRBJ1-5; TRBD1 might be the D (5 bases). The germline V and J ends were trimmed by 4 bases and 6 bases, with 10 bases remaining between them. The CDR3 runs to 13 residues. Germline assignment: CDR1 MNHNS and CDR2 SASEGT. The CDR3 reads CASSAAGFQPQHF. The CDR3 DNA follows: TGTGCCAGCAGTGCCGCAGGGTTTCAGCCCCAGCATTTT.

This clonotype came up many times. V is TRBV6-2 or TRBV6-3 and J is TRBJ1-2; D not resolved. Germline lookup yields CDR1 MNHEY and CDR2 SVGEGT. V dropped 2 bases and J dropped 0 bases, with 10 bases sitting between them. This CDR3 has 15 residues. The CDR3 spells CASSYKGSSNYGYTF. DNA of the CDR3: TGTGCCAGCAGTTACAAAGGGAGTTCTAACTATGGCTACACCTTC.

This clonotype has a count of ten or more. The rearrangement uses TRBV19 and TRBJ2-7; perhaps D is TRBD1 or TRBD2 (6 bases each). Per germline, CDR1 LNHDA and CDR2 SQIVND (reference sequence). V was trimmed by 3 bases and J by 5 bases, leaving 26 bases between them. CDR3 length: 18 residues. CDR3 bases: TGTGCCAGTAGTATGGGGGGCGCCGGTGCTGGGTCGTTCCACGAGCAGTACTTC. Protein product: CASSMGGAGAGSFHEQYF.

This clonotype was detected ten times or more. This chain connects TRBV5-6 to TRBJ1-2, with D possibly matching TRBD1 (6 bases). Trimming took 1 base from V and 0 from J, leaving 10 bases between them. CDR3 length equals 15 residues. The germline CDR1 and CDR2 sequences are SGHDT and YYEEEE. CDR3 in amino acids: CASSLIGGSNYGYTF. For the CDR3, the DNA is TGTGCCAGCAGCTTGATCGGGGGCTCTAACTATGGCTACACCTTC.

This clonotype has at least ten counts. V and J are TRBV19 and TRBJ2-2, with D uncertain. Germline loops: CDR1 LNHDA, CDR2 SQIVND (reference sequence). The CDR3 runs 14 residues. V was shortened by 10 bases and J by 6 bases, with 18 bases between the two germline ends. The CDR3 region has the DNA TGTGCCACCAAGAACCCACCCGTAGCCGGGGAGCTGTTTTTT. Amino acids: CATKNPPVAGELFF.